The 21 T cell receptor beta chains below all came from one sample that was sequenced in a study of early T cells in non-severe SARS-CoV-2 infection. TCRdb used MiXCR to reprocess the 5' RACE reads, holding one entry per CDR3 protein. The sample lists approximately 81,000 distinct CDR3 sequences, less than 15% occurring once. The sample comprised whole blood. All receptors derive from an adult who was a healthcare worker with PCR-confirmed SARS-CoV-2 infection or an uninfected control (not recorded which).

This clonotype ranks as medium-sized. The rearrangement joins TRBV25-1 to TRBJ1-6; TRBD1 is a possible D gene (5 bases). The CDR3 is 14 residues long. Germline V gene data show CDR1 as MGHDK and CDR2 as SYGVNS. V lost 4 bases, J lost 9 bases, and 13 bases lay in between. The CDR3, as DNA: TGTGCCAGCAGTGGACCCTGGCAGGGTTCACCCCTCCACTTT. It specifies CASSGPWQGSPLHF.

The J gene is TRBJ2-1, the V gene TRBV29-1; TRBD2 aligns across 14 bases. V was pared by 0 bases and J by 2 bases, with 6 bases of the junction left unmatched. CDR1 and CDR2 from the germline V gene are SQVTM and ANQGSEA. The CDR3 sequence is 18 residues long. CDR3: CSVEDEGLAGVPYNEQFF. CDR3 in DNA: TGCAGCGTTGAAGACGAGGGACTAGCGGGAGTTCCCTACAATGAGCAGTTCTTC.

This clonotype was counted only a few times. The CDR3 DNA sequence: TGTGCCAGTAGTGATTTGGACAGGAACCAAGAGACCCAGTACTTC. Encoded protein: CASSDLDRNQETQYF. The V and J genes are TRBV19 and TRBJ2-5; 7 bases are shared with TRBD1. V shed 5 bases and J 0 bases; nucleotides not matched to a gene: 6. There are 15 residues in the CDR3. CDR1 is LNHDA, CDR2 SQIVND, per germline (reference sequence).

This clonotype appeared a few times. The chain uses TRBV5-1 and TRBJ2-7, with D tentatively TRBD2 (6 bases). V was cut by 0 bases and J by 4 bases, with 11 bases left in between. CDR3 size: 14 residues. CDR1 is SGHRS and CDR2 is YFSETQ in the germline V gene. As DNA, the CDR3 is TGCGCCAGCAGCTTGGGGGCAGGGACTTACGAGCAGTACTTC. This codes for CASSLGAGTYEQYF.

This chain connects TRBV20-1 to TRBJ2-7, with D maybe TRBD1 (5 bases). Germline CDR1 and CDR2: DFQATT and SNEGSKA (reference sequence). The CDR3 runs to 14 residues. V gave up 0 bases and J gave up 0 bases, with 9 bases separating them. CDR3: CSARERDSSYEQYF. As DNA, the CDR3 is TGCAGTGCTAGAGAAAGAGACAGCTCCTACGAGCAGTACTTC.

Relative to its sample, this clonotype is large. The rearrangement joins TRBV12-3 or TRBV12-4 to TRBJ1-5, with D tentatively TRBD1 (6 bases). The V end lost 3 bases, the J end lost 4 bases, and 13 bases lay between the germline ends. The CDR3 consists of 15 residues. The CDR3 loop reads CASSFGGRWNQPQHF. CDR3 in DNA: TGTGCCAGCAGTTTCGGGGGGCGCTGGAATCAGCCCCAGCATTTT.

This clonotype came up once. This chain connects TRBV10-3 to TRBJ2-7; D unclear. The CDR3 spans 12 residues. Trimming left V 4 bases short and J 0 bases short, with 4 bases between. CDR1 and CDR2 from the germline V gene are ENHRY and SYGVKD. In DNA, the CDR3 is TGTGCCATCAGTGGGGGCTCCTACGAGCAGTACTTC. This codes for CAISGGSYEQYF.

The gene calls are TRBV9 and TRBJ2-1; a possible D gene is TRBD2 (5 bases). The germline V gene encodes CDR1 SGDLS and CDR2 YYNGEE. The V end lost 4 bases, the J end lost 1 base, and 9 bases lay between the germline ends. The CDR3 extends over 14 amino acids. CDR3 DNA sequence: TGTGCCAGCAGCCCTAGCATTTCCTACAATGAGCAGTTCTTC. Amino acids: CASSPSISYNEQFF.

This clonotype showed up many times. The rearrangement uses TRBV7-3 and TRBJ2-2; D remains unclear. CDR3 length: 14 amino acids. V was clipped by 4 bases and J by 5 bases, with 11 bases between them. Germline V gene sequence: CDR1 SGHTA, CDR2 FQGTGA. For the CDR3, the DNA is TGTGCCAGCAGCTCCCCGGTCCAGACCGGGGAGCTGTTTTTT. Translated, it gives CASSSPVQTGELFF.

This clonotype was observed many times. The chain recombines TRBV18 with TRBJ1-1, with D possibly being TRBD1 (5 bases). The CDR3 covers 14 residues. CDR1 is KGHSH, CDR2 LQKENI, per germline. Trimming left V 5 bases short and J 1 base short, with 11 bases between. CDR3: CASSFNGGNTEAFF. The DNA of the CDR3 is TGTGCCAGCTCATTTAACGGGGGGAACACTGAAGCTTTCTTT.

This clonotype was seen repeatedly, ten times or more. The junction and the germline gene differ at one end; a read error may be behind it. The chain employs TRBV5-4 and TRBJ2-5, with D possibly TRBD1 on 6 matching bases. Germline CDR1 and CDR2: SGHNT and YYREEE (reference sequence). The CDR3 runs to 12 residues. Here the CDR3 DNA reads TGTGCCAGCAGCCAAAAGACAGGTTTTTGGTCCTTC. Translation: CASSQKTGFWSF.

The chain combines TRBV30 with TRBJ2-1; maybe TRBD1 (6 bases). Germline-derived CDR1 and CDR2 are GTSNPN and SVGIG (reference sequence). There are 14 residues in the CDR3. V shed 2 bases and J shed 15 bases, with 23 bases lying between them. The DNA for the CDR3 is TGTGCCTGGAGTCATTCAGTATGGGGGCGTCCCCGGTTCTTC. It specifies CAWSHSVWGRPRFF.

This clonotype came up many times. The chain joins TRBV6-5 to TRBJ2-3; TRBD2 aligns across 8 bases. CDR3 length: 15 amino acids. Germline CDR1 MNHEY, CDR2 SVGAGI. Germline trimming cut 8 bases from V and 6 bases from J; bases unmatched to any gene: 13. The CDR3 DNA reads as TGTGCCAGCGGGCGAAGGGCAGCGGGGGAGGATACGCAGTATTTT. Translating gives CASGRRAAGEDTQYF.

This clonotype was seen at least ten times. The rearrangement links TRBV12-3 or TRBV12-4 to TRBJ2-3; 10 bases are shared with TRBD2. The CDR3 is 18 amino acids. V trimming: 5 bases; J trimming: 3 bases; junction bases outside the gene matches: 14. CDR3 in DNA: TGTGCCAGCAGTCACCGGACTAGCGGAGTAGGTAGTACAGATACGCAGTATTTT. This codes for CASSHRTSGVGSTDTQYF.

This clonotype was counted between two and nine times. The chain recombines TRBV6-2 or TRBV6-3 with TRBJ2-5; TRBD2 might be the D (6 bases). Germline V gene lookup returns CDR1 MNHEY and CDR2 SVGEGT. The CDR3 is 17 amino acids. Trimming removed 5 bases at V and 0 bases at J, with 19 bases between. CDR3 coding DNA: TGTGCCAGCAGTGGACGATGGCGGGGTCGGGACCAAGAGACCCAGTACTTC. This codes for CASSGRWRGRDQETQYF.

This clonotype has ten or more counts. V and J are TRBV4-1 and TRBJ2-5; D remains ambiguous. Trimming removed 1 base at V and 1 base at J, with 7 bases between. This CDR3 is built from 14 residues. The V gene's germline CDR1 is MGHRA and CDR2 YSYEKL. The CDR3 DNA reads TGCGCCAGCAGCCAAGCACAGAGCCAAGAGACCCAGTACTTC. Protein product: CASSQAQSQETQYF.

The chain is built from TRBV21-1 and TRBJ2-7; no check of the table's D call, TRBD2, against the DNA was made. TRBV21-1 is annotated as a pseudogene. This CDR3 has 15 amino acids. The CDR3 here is CASSIRLAGSYEQYF. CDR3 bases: TGTGCCAGCAGCATTAGACTAGCGGGGTCCTACGAGCAGTACTTC.

CDR3 region: CASSFPGDTDTQYF. The CDR3 DNA follows: TGCGCCAGCAGCTTCCCGGGAGATACAGATACGCAGTATTTT. The chain is built from TRBV5-1 and TRBJ2-3; D may be TRBD2 (6 bases). The CDR3 is made up of 14 amino acids. V was shortened by 2 bases and J by 3 bases, with 10 bases between the two germline ends. The germline CDR1 and CDR2 sequences are SGHRS and YFSETQ.

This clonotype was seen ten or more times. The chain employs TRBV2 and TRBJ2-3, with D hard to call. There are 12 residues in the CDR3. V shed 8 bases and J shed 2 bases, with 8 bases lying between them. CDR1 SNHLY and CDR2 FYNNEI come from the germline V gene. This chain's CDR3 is CASLPYTDTQYF. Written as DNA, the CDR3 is TGTGCCAGCTTGCCGTACACAGATACGCAGTATTTT.

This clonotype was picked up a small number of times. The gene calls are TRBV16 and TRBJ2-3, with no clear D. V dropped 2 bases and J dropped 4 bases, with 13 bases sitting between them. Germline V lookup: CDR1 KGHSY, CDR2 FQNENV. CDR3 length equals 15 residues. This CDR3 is CASSQDRPSADTQYF. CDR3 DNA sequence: TGTGCCAGCAGCCAAGACCGCCCTAGTGCAGATACGCAGTATTTT.

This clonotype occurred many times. This chain's CDR3 is CASSFGGSADTQYF. The DNA of the CDR3 is TGTGCCAGCAGTTTTGGCGGGAGCGCAGATACGCAGTATTTT. V gene TRBV12-3 or TRBV12-4 combines with J gene TRBJ2-3; TRBD2 aligns across 7 bases. CDR3 length: 14 amino acids. V lost 3 bases and J lost 4; bases outside the gene matches: 4.